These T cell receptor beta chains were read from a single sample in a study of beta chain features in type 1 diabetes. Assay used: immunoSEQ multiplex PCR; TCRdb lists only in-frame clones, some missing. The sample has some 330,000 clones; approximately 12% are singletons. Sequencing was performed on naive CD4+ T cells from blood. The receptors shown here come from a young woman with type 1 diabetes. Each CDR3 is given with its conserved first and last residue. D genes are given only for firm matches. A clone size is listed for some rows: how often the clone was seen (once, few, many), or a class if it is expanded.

CASSKQLYEQYF TGTGCCAGCAGTAAACAGCTCTACGAGCAGTACTTC TRBJ2-7 . TRBV28 .
CASSSPAGTSGYNEQFF TGTGCCAGCAGCTCGCCTGCCGGGACTAGCGGCTACAATGAGCAGTTCTTC TRBJ2-1 TRBD2 TRBV7-3 few
CASSPEGSLKYF TGTGCCAGCAGCCCGGAGGGCTCCCTAAAGTACTTC TRBJ2-7 . TRBV11-2 few
CASISGTGGLAEAFF TGTGCCAGCATCTCGGGGACAGGGGGCCTCGCTGAAGCTTTCTTT TRBJ1-1 TRBD1 TRBV28 .
CASSASTDTQYF TGCGCCAGCAGCGCGAGCACAGATACGCAGTATTTT TRBJ2-3 . TRBV5-1 .
CASSLRGYAYEQYF TGTGCCAGCAGCCTAAGGGGATACGCCTACGAGCAGTACTTC TRBJ2-7 . TRBV5-6 few
CSVADYSGEQFF TGCAGCGTGGCGGACTATTCCGGTGAGCAGTTCTTC TRBJ2-1 . TRBV29-1 .
CASSSGRVVNEQYF TGTGCCAGCTCATCAGGCAGGGTAGTCAACGAGCAGTACTTC TRBJ2-7 . TRBV18 .
CASSPDGTAFYGYTF TGTGCCAGCTCACCAGACGGGACAGCCTTCTATGGCTACACCTTC TRBJ1-2 TRBD1 TRBV18 few
CASSLGSGGQETQYF TGTGCCAGCAGCTTAGGGAGCGGGGGACAAGAGACCCAGTACTTC TRBJ2-5 TRBD2 TRBV11-2 few
CASSRGQMNTEAFF TGTGCCAGCAGTCGGGGACAGATGAACACTGAAGCTTTCTTT TRBJ1-1 TRBD1 TRBV5-4 .
CSVLGGETQYF TGCAGCGTTTTGGGGGGGGAGACCCAGTACTTC TRBJ2-5 TRBD2 TRBV29-1 .
CASSVGQGQEPQHF TGTGCCAGCAGCGTCGGACAGGGGCAGGAGCCCCAGCATTTT TRBJ1-5 TRBD1 TRBV7-9 .
CASNLGALGYTF TGTGCCAGCAATCTTGGGGCGTTGGGCTACACCTTC TRBJ1-2 . TRBV7-9 .
CASRSDGDYTF TGTGCCAGCAGGTCGGACGGGGACTACACCTTC TRBJ1-2 . TRBV28 .
CASSPGRTAYEQYF TGTGCCAGCTCACCTGGGAGGACTGCCTACGAGCAGTACTTC TRBJ2-7 . TRBV18 few
CASSMTGHYGYTF TGTGCCAGCAGCATGACAGGCCACTATGGCTACACCTTC TRBJ1-2 . TRBV5-4 few
CASSRDLNTEAFF TGTGCCAGCAGCAGAGACTTGAACACTGAAGCTTTCTTT TRBJ1-1 . TRBV7-9 .
CASRELAGGTYEQYF TGTGCCAGTAGGGAACTAGCGGGAGGGACCTACGAGCAGTACTTC TRBJ2-7 TRBD2 TRBV19 few
CASSVESSYEQYF TGTGCCAGCAGCGTCGAGAGCTCCTACGAGCAGTACTTC TRBJ2-7 . TRBV9 .
CASTGVIRQPQHF TGTGCCAGCACAGGGGTAATTAGGCAGCCCCAGCATTTT TRBJ1-5 . TRBV28 .
CAWSVGSGLLGTQYF TGTGCCTGGAGTGTAGGCTCGGGTCTTCTGGGGACCCAGTACTTC TRBJ2-5 . TRBV30 .
CASSLVGQGAQPQHF TGTGCCAGCAGCTTAGTTGGACAGGGGGCTCAGCCCCAGCATTTT TRBJ1-5 TRBD1 TRBV7-9 few
CASSPVYSNQPQHF TGTGCCAGCTCACCTGTCTATAGCAATCAGCCCCAGCATTTT TRBJ1-5 . TRBV18 .
CASSPLLSSYNEQFF TGCGCCAGCAGCCCTCTCTTGAGCTCCTACAATGAGCAGTTCTTC TRBJ2-1 . TRBV4-3 few
CASSQETGGYTF TGTGCCAGCAGCCAAGAGACAGGTGGCTACACCTTC TRBJ1-2 . TRBV14 .
CASRSTGNTGELFF TGTGCCAGCAGATCAACAGGGAACACCGGGGAGCTGTTTTTT TRBJ2-2 . TRBV7-2 .
CASSAGLGSVGYEQYF TGTGCCAGCAGTGCGGGACTAGGATCAGTAGGCTACGAGCAGTACTTC TRBJ2-7 TRBD2 TRBV28 .
CASSKNTGPNTEAFF TGTGCCAGCAGTAAGAACACAGGGCCCAACACTGAAGCTTTCTTT TRBJ1-1 . TRBV5-4 few
CAWNRGEDTQYF TGTGCCTGGAACAGGGGGGAGGATACGCAGTATTTT TRBJ2-3 TRBD1 TRBV30 .
CASTGAGGKAPLHF TGTGCCAGCACTGGAGCGGGGGGGAAGGCACCCCTCCACTTT TRBJ1-6 . TRBV28 few
CASSPRRDRTEAFF TGTGCCAGCAGCCCCCGCCGGGACAGGACTGAAGCTTTCTTT TRBJ1-1 TRBD1 TRBV7-2 .
CASSLGLAGNYEQYF TGCGCCAGCAGCTTGGGCCTAGCGGGAAACTACGAGCAGTACTTC TRBJ2-7 TRBD2 TRBV5-1 .
CASSRGGALYGYTF TGTGCCAGCAGCCGGGGAGGGGCACTCTATGGCTACACCTTC TRBJ1-2 . TRBV2 .
CASREGEAEAFF TGTGCCAGCCGGGAGGGAGAGGCTGAAGCTTTCTTT TRBJ1-1 . TRBV6-1 .
CASSFPGGGYTF TGTGCCAGCAGTTTTCCGGGTGGAGGCTACACCTTC TRBJ1-2 . TRBV28 few
CASSIDLGEQFF TGTGCCAGTAGTATAGATCTCGGTGAGCAGTTCTTC TRBJ2-1 . TRBV19 .
CASSLGQVSDTQYF TGTGCCAGTAGTTTGGGGCAAGTCTCAGATACGCAGTATTTT TRBJ2-3 . TRBV19 few
CASSLMASNEQFF TGTGCCAGCAGCTTGATGGCTTCAAATGAGCAGTTCTTC TRBJ2-1 . TRBV5-4 few
CATERQPQHF TGTGCCACCGAGCGGCAGCCCCAGCATTTT TRBJ1-5 . TRBV15 few